The rows below give T cell receptor beta chains drawn from one sample of a study of blood T cell repertoires in COVID-19. The assay was immunoSEQ multiplex PCR, and TCRdb's table has in-frame clones only and misses some. The sample shows under 120,000 clones, over 75% of them seen only once. The sample consisted of peripheral blood. These receptors were collected from a woman of 80 years or more with acute or convalescent COVID-19. The CDR3 runs from the conserved cysteine through the conserved F or W. A D gene is named only where the DNA matches it firmly. Size is omitted from some rows. Given values are once, few, many or a class for expanded clones.

d_call clone_size j_call v_call cdr3_aa cdr3_nt
NA NA TRBJ2-1 TRBV19 CASKASWYNEQFF TGTGCCAGTAAAGCATCTTGGTACAATGAGCAGTTCTTC
TRBD1 once TRBJ1-5 TRBV4-3 CASSQDPGQDQPQHF TGCGCCAGCAGCCAAGATCCGGGACAGGATCAGCCCCAGCATTTT
NA NA TRBJ2-7 TRBV27 CASSLGGPNYEQYF TGTGCCAGCAGTTTGGGAGGTCCCAACTACGAGCAGTACTTC
TRBD2 NA TRBJ2-1 TRBV27 CASSGREGYGDEQFF TGTGCCAGCAGCGGAAGGGAGGGATATGGGGATGAGCAGTTCTTC
NA NA TRBJ2-7 TRBV6-2/TRBV6-3 CASSSGTTSAYEQYF TGTGCCAGCAGTTCAGGTACGACAAGTGCCTACGAGCAGTACTTC
NA NA TRBJ1-5 TRBV25-1 CASATGNSNQPQHF TGTGCCAGCGCAACAGGGAACAGCAATCAGCCCCAGCATTTT
NA NA TRBJ1-2 TRBV27 CASSLRSGSANYGYTF TGTGCCAGCAGTTTACGATCCGGGTCAGCTAACTATGGCTACACCTTC
NA NA TRBJ1-3 TRBV19 CASSIRGFGNTIYF TGTGCCAGTAGTATAAGGGGGTTCGGAAACACCATATATTTT
NA NA TRBJ2-7 TRBV4-1 CASSQDRGTYEQYF TGCGCCAGCAGCCAAGACCGGGGGACCTACGAGCAGTACTTC
NA NA TRBJ2-7 TRBV5-5 CASSLTATYEQYF TGTGCCAGCAGCCTGACAGCGACCTACGAGCAGTACTTC
NA few TRBJ2-6 TRBV19 CASSVYSSGANVLTF TGTGCCAGTAGTGTGTACAGCTCTGGGGCCAACGTCCTGACTTTC
NA NA TRBJ1-2 TRBV19 CASSVDGNYGYTF TGTGCCAGTAGTGTCGACGGGAACTATGGCTACACCTTC
TRBD1 few TRBJ1-2 TRBV6-5 CASIETGKNYGYTF TGTGCCAGCATCGAGACAGGGAAGAACTATGGCTACACCTTC
NA once TRBJ2-3 TRBV18 CASSPDPGDTQYF TGTGCCAGCTCACCCGACCCGGGAGATACGCAGTATTTT
NA NA TRBJ1-6 TRBV15 CATSNIGGRSPLHF TGTGCCACCAGCAATATCGGGGGGCGTTCACCCCTCCACTTT
NA NA TRBJ2-6 TRBV6-6 CASSYGRVSGANVLTF TGTGCCAGCAGTTACGGGCGGGTTTCTGGGGCCAACGTCCTGACTTTC
TRBD2 NA TRBJ2-5 TRBV7-3 CASSSGLAGFETQYF TGTGCCAGCAGCTCTGGACTAGCGGGGTTCGAGACCCAGTACTTC
NA NA TRBJ2-7 TRBV7-6 CASSKGQVDMNYEQYF TGTGCCAGCAGCAAGGGGCAGGTCGATATGAACTACGAGCAGTACTTC
NA few TRBJ1-4 TRBV2 CASSEQEARNEKLFF TGTGCCAGCAGTGAACAGGAGGCAAGGAATGAAAAACTGTTTTTT
NA NA TRBJ1-1 TRBV7-3 CASSQPRDRNTEAFF TGTGCCAGCAGCCAGCCCCGAGACAGGAACACTGAAGCTTTCTTT
TRBD2 NA TRBJ2-5 TRBV12-5 CASGSGAGGAETQYF TGTGCTAGTGGTTCCGGAGCGGGGGGAGCAGAGACCCAGTACTTC
NA NA TRBJ2-6 TRBV2 CASSPAISGANVLTF TGTGCCAGCAGTCCAGCGATTTCTGGGGCCAACGTCCTGACTTTC
TRBD1 NA TRBJ2-3 TRBV5-8 CASSLGIQGRGTDTQYF TGTGCCAGCAGCTTGGGTATACAGGGGAGAGGCACAGATACGCAGTATTTT
NA NA TRBJ1-1 TRBV18 CASSRRGGGTEAFF TGTGCCAGCTCTCGCAGGGGCGGTGGCACTGAAGCTTTCTTT
TRBD1 NA TRBJ1-2 TRBV15 CATSRDQGQGIIGYTF TGTGCCACCAGCAGAGATCAGGGACAGGGTATTATTGGCTACACCTTC
NA NA TRBJ1-5 TRBV10-2 CASSLENSNQPQHF TGCGCCAGCAGTTTAGAAAATAGCAATCAGCCCCAGCATTTT
NA NA TRBJ1-1 TRBV28 CASNWANTEAFF TGTGCCAGCAATTGGGCGAACACTGAAGCTTTCTTT
TRBD1 NA TRBJ1-2 TRBV27 CASSRTGNGYTF TGTGCCAGCAGCAGGACAGGGAATGGCTACACCTTC
TRBD2 NA TRBJ2-3 TRBV4-3 CASSQGLAESTDTQYF TGCGCCAGCAGCCAAGGACTAGCGGAGAGCACAGATACGCAGTATTTT
TRBD1 NA TRBJ2-1 TRBV24-1 CATSESTGVEQFF TGTGCCACCAGTGAGTCGACAGGGGTTGAGCAGTTCTTC
TRBD2 NA TRBJ2-3 TRBV6-6 CASSRGLAGLTDTQYF TGTGCCAGCAGCCGGGGACTAGCGGGGCTAACAGATACGCAGTATTTT
NA NA TRBJ2-1 TRBV24-1 CATSLSTLRNEQFF TGTGCCACCAGCTTAAGCACCTTGAGGAATGAGCAGTTCTTC
TRBD1 NA TRBJ1-1 TRBV28 CASKWDRGRTEAFF TGTGCCAGCAAATGGGACAGGGGTAGGACTGAAGCTTTCTTT
NA NA TRBJ2-2 TRBV11-2 CASSLVWRAPGELFF TGTGCCAGCAGCTTAGTATGGAGGGCACCCGGGGAGCTGTTTTTT
NA NA TRBJ1-2 TRBV5-6 CASSLVATAQYGYTF TGTGCCAGCAGCTTGGTAGCGACGGCGCAATACGGCTACACCTTC
NA NA TRBJ1-5 TRBV7-8 CASSRDSHSNQPQHF TGTGCCAGCAGTAGAGACAGCCATAGCAATCAGCCCCAGCATTTT
NA NA TRBJ1-6 TRBV6-1 CASSATPGHPNSPLHF TGTGCCAGCAGTGCGACTCCGGGACATCCCAATTCACCCCTCCACTTT
NA NA TRBJ2-1 TRBV20-1 CSAGDYNEQFF TGCAGTGCCGGGGACTACAATGAGCAGTTCTTC
NA NA TRBJ2-3 TRBV12-5 CASGLGGAPDTQYF TGTGCTAGTGGTTTGGGCGGGGCACCAGATACGCAGTATTTT
NA NA TRBJ2-2 TRBV6-6 CASSPAPGQGSPGELFF TGTGCCAGCAGTCCCGCACCGGGGCAGGGGTCCCCCGGGGAGCTGTTTTTT
NA NA TRBJ1-2 TRBV7-9 CASRGAYGYTF TGTGCCAGCAGGGGGGCCTATGGCTACACCTTC
NA NA TRBJ1-6 TRBV27 CASSSLESRPYSPLHF TGTGCCAGCAGTTCCCTAGAGTCCCGACCCTATTCACCCCTCCACTTT
NA NA TRBJ2-3 TRBV27 CASSGGRSGDTQYF TGTGCCAGCAGCGGGGGGCGATCGGGAGATACGCAGTATTTT
TRBD1 NA TRBJ2-1 TRBV15 CATSRVLGTGNNEQFF TGTGCCACCAGCAGAGTTCTAGGGACAGGTAACAATGAGCAGTTCTTC